The 19 T cell receptor beta chains presented below share a single source sample, sequenced in a study of blood T cell repertoires in COVID-19. The assay was immunoSEQ multiplex PCR, and TCRdb's table has in-frame clones only and misses some. The table lists hundreds of thousands of clones, more than 70% of them singletons. Source material: PBMCs or T cells enriched from blood (not recorded which). These receptors were collected from a woman between 50 and 59 years old who had recovered from COVID-19.

This clone appeared once. The V gene is TRBV7-9, the J gene TRBJ1-5, with a possible D match to TRBD1 (5 bases). CDR3 size: 14 residues. Germline V gives CDR1 SEHNR, CDR2 FQNEAQ (reference sequence). V was pared by 5 bases and J by 2 bases, with 10 bases between. CDR3 protein: CASSRGGGNQPQHF. The CDR3 region has the DNA TGTGCCAGCAGCCGTGGAGGGGGCAATCAGCCCCAGCATTTT.

The gene calls are TRBV23-1 and TRBJ2-1; 8 bases match TRBD2. TRBV23-1 qualifies as an ORF whose function is uncertain. The V and J ends lost 3 bases and 4 bases, in that order; junction bases with no gene match: 14. The CDR3 loop spans 18 amino acids. The CDR3 here is CASSHRFSSSGYYNEQFF. The CDR3 bases are TGCGCCAGCAGTCACCGGTTTAGTTCTAGCGGGTATTACAATGAGCAGTTCTTC.

This rearrangement joins TRBV27 to TRBJ1-5; the match to TRBD1 covers 9 bases. Germline V lookup: CDR1 MNHEY, CDR2 SMNVEV (reference sequence). The ends lost 4 bases at V and 2 bases at J; junction bases unmatched: 3. This CDR3 comprises 15 residues. The CDR3 spells CASSSGTGRNQPQHF. The CDR3 DNA reads as TGTGCCAGCAGTTCAGGGACAGGGCGCAATCAGCCCCAGCATTTT.

CDR3 sequence: CASREGEGYTF. The CDR3 region has the DNA TGTGCCAGCAGAGAAGGGGAAGGCTACACCTTC. V and J are TRBV12-3 or TRBV12-4 and TRBJ1-2; tentative D call: TRBD1 (5 bases). The CDR3 runs to 11 residues. Deletions cut 6 bases from V and 8 bases from J, with 10 bases between.

This sequence joins TRBV9 and TRBJ1-2; TRBD1 matches at 8 bases. V gave up 4 bases and J gave up 6 bases; unmatched junction bases: 23. Germline loops: CDR1 SGDLS, CDR2 YYNGEE. The CDR3 has 19 residues. CDR3 protein: CASSRSWGDRTQGVDGYTF. DNA of the CDR3: TGTGCCAGCAGCCGTTCCTGGGGGGACAGGACGCAGGGTGTCGATGGCTACACCTTC.

This clone was picked up one time. This rearrangement joins TRBV7-8 to TRBJ1-5; weak D call: TRBD1 (6 bases). V dropped 4 bases and J dropped 0 bases, with 7 bases sitting between them. The CDR3 runs 14 residues. Germline V gene lookup returns CDR1 SGHVS and CDR2 FQNEAQ. CDR3 in amino acids: CASSSDSSNQPQHF. The CDR3 DNA follows: TGTGCCAGCAGCTCGGACAGTAGCAATCAGCCCCAGCATTTT.

The chain has TRBV7-8 and TRBJ2-5, with D perhaps matching TRBD1 (5 bases). Germline-derived CDR1 and CDR2 are SGHVS and FQNEAQ. This CDR3 spans 14 amino acids. V gave up 0 bases and J gave up 2 bases, with 7 bases separating them. CDR3 protein: CASSLAAGQETQYF. Written as DNA, the CDR3 is TGTGCCAGCAGCTTAGCGGCAGGGCAAGAGACCCAGTACTTC.

The chain has TRBV25-1 and TRBJ2-1; a weak D match, TRBD2 (6 bases). Trimming stripped 2 bases from V and 7 bases from J, with 18 bases between. The CDR3 runs 16 residues. CDR1 is MGHDK, CDR2 SYGVNS, per germline. The CDR3, as DNA: TGTGCCAGCAGTGAAGCGGAGCGGGCCTACCGGAATGAGCAGTTCTTC. Protein sequence: CASSEAERAYRNEQFF.

The chain has TRBV5-1 and TRBJ1-4; 12 bases fit TRBD1. CDR1 is SGHRS and CDR2 is YFSETQ in the germline V gene. There are 18 residues in the CDR3. The V and J ends lost 2 bases and 8 bases, in that order; junction bases with no gene match: 13. The CDR3 sequence: CASSLTSNPGQGAEKLFF. The CDR3 nucleotides are TGCGCCAGCAGCTTAACCTCGAACCCGGGACAGGGGGCGGAAAAACTGTTTTTT.

The CDR3 nucleotides read TGTGCCAGCAGCGTACAGGGGATTTACTACGAGCAGTACTTC. As protein: CASSVQGIYYEQYF. The chain recombines TRBV2 with TRBJ2-7, with 7 bases fitting TRBD1. Unmatched junction bases numbered 8, after V lost 6 bases and J lost 3 bases. This CDR3 contains 14 residues. Germline V gene sequence: CDR1 SNHLY, CDR2 FYNNEI. The variable domain in full, with the rest retrieved from reference TRBV2 and TRBJ2-7, is EPEVTQTPSHQVTQMGQEVILRCVPISNHLYFYWYRQILGQKVEFLVSFYNNEISEKSEIFDDQFSVERPDGSNFTLKIRSTKLEDSAMYFCASSVQGIYYEQYFGPGTRLTVT.

The chain recombines TRBV2 with TRBJ1-3; 8 bases line up with TRBD1. Germline V gene sequence: CDR1 SNHLY, CDR2 FYNNEI. J lost 7 bases, V lost 5 bases, and 4 bases had no gene match. The CDR3 runs 13 residues. The CDR3 protein is CASSSWTGNTIYF. The CDR3 bases are TGTGCCAGCAGTTCGTGGACAGGGAACACCATATATTTT.

The V call is TRBV19, the J call TRBJ2-7; a possible D gene is TRBD2 (7 bases). This CDR3 spans 11 amino acids. Per the germline V gene, CDR1 is LNHDA and CDR2 is SQIVND (reference sequence). V dropped 5 bases and J dropped 10 bases, with 12 bases sitting between them. The CDR3 region has the DNA TGTGCCAGTAGTGAGGGGGGGCCCCAGTACTTC. Amino acids: CASSEGGPQYF.

The chain employs TRBV28 and TRBJ1-1; 9 nucleotides align to TRBD1. The germline CDR1 and CDR2 sequences are MDHEN and SYDVKM. The CDR3 spans 17 residues. After removal of 1 base from V and 7 bases from J, the junction contained 13 bases not matched to a gene. The CDR3 is CASSLFSVLGQGNEAFF. Here the CDR3 DNA reads TGTGCCAGCAGTTTATTCTCCGTGCTAGGACAGGGGAATGAAGCTTTCTTT.

The V gene is TRBV5-4, the J gene TRBJ2-7; a possible D gene is TRBD2 (6 bases). The CDR3 contains 15 residues. Trimming pared 4 bases from V and 0 bases from J, leaving 14 bases between. Germline lookup yields CDR1 SGHNT and CDR2 YYREEE (reference sequence). CDR3 nucleotides: TGTGCCAGCAGCCGCGGGACTCTGAGCTCCTACGAGCAGTACTTC. Translated, it gives CASSRGTLSSYEQYF.

The chain combines TRBV4-3 with TRBJ2-6; the match to TRBD2 covers 13 bases. The germline gives CDR1 LGHNA, CDR2 YSLEER. CDR3 length equals 20 residues. V lost 1 base, J lost 4 bases, and 10 bases stayed unmatched. The CDR3 nucleotides read TGCGCCAGCAGCCAAGCGGGACTAGCGGGATTCTTATCCGGGGCCAACGTCCTGACTTTC. This gives the protein CASSQAGLAGFLSGANVLTF.

This clone appeared a few times. V is TRBV30 and J is TRBJ1-5; the D gene is possibly TRBD1 (6 bases). The germline V gene encodes CDR1 GTSNPN and CDR2 SVGIG (reference sequence). The CDR3 spans 13 residues. Deletions cut 1 base from V and 2 bases from J, with 6 bases between. The CDR3 sequence: CAWSGQGNQPQHF. The CDR3 DNA follows: TGTGCCTGGAGTGGACAGGGCAATCAGCCCCAGCATTTT.

The gene calls are TRBV4-3 and TRBJ2-2; 8 positions match TRBD2. From germline, CDR1 is LGHNA and CDR2 YSLEER. The CDR3 spans 19 residues. V was pared by 0 bases and J by 1 base, with 10 bases of the junction left unmatched. In DNA form, the CDR3 reads TGCGCCAGCAGCCAAGAGCGGGATGCGGGGGGTTGGAACACCGGGGAGCTGTTTTTT. This translates into CASSQERDAGGWNTGELFF.

The chain employs TRBV5-1 and TRBJ1-1; tentatively, D is TRBD1 (5 bases). This CDR3 is 15 amino acids long. Germline assignment: CDR1 SGHRS and CDR2 YFSETQ. The V end lost 2 bases, the J end lost 1 base, and 12 bases lay between the germline ends. CDR3 region: CASSLNTGPNTEAFF. As DNA, the CDR3 is TGCGCCAGCAGCTTAAATACAGGACCGAACACTGAAGCTTTCTTT. The full variable domain, rest sourced from reference TRBV5-1 and TRBJ1-1, is KAGVTQTPRYLIKTRGQQVTLSCSPISGHRSVSWYQQTPGQGLQFLFEYFSETQRNKGNFPGRFSGRQFSNSRSEMNVSTLELGDSALYLCASSLNTGPNTEAFFGQGTRLTVV.

This rearrangement joins TRBV28 to TRBJ1-2, with a tentative D call TRBD1 (5 bases). The V end was cut by 1 base, the J end by 9 bases, with 18 bases between. The CDR3 contains 15 residues. CDR1 is MDHEN and CDR2 is SYDVKM in the germline V gene. Here the CDR3 DNA reads TGTGCCAGCAGTTTATCTCAGGGAAGGACGGGTAGCTACACCTTC. Translated: CASSLSQGRTGSYTF.